This section outlines one T cell receptor beta chain sequence together with its context. The data were produced by immunoSEQ multiplex PCR, yet TCRdb's version contains in-frame clones alone and is incomplete. The top ten clones hold 2% to 2.5% of a sample with 35,000 to 50,000 clones, 90% of them seen once. Busulfan-fludarabine conditioning, marrow transplant, and cyclophosphamide on days +3 and +4 were administered. This entry is derived from a study of T cells after posttransplantation cyclophosphamide. This sequence originates from a male patient in his sixties or seventies who received an allogeneic stem cell transplant from a related donor and was CMV-positive. Some T cells may trace back to the graft donor. Sequencing used PBMCs, obtained 60 to 65 days after allogeneic stem cell transplant with posttransplant cyclophosphamide.

The CDR3 DNA sequence: TGTGCCAGCAGTAGGACAGGGGCTGGGGGCTACACCTTC. It yields the protein CASSRTGAGGYTF. V gene TRBV25-1 combines with J gene TRBJ1-2, with 9 bases that match TRBD1. Germline assignment: CDR1 MGHDK and CDR2 SYGVNS. Germline trimming cut 5 bases from V and 8 bases from J; bases unmatched to any gene: 6. This CDR3 has 13 residues.